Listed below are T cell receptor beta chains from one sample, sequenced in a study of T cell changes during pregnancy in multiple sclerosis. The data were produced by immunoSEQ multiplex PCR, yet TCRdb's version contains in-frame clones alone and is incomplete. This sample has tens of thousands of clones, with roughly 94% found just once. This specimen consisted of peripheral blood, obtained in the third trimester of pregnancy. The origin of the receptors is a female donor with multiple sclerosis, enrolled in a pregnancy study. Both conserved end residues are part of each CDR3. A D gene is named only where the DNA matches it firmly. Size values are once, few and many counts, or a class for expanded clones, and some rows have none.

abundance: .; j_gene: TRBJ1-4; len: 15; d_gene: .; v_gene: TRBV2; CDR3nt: TGTGCCAGCAGTGGGTCGGGGTTCTTTAATGAAAAACTGTTTTTT; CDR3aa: CASSGSGFFNEKLFF
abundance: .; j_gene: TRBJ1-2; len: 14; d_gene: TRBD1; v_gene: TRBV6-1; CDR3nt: TGTGCCAGCAGTGGGACAGGTCTCAACTATGGCTACACCTTC; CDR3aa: CASSGTGLNYGYTF
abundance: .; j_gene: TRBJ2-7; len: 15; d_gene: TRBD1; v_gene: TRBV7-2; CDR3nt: TGTGCCAGCAGCACAGCTGGGACAGCGAACTACGAGCAGTACTTC; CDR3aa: CASSTAGTANYEQYF
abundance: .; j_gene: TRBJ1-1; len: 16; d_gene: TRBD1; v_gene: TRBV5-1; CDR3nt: TGCGCCAGCAGCTTGTCCCACAGGGGGGAGAACACTGAAGCTTTCTTT; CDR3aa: CASSLSHRGENTEAFF
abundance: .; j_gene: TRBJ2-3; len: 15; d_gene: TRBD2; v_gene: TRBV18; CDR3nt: TGTGCCAGCTCACCATCCGGCGGGGGGGCTGAGGGGCAGTATTTT; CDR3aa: CASSPSGGGAEGQYF
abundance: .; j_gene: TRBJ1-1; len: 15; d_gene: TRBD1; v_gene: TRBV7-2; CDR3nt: TGTGCCAGCAGCCCACAGCGGACAGGGGAGACTGAAGCTTTCTTT; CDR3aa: CASSPQRTGETEAFF
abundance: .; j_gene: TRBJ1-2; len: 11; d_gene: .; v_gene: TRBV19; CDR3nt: TGTGCCAGTAGTTCAGGGTATGGCTACACCTTC; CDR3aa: CASSSGYGYTF
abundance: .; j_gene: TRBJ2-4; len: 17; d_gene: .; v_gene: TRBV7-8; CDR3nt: TGTGCCAGCAGCTCACCTTCTGGAGAGGTGGTCAAAAACATTCAGTACTTC; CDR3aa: CASSSPSGEVVKNIQYF
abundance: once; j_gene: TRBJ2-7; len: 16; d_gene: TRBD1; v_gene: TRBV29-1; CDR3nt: TGCAGCGTGTGGGGACAGGGGGCTTCTCCCTCCTACGAGCAGTACTTC; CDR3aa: CSVWGQGASPSYEQYF
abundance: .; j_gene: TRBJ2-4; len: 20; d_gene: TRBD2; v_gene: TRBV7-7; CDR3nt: TGTGCCAGCAGCCCTCCGACTAGCGGGGGGGCCCCGGGGGCCAAAAACATTCAGTACTTC; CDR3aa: CASSPPTSGGAPGAKNIQYF
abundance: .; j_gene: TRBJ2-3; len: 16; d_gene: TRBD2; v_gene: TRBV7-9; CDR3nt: TGTGCCAGCAGCTTAGCGCTACGCGGGGGGGTGGATACGCAGTATTTT; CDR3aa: CASSLALRGGVDTQYF
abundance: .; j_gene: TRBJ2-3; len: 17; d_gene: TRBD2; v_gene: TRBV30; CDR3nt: TGTGCCTGGAGTCCCCTCCTTGAGCGGGGGGGCCGGGATACGCAGTATTTT; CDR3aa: CAWSPLLERGGRDTQYF
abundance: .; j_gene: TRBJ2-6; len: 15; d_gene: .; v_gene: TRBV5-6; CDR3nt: TGTGCCAGCAGCTTGGGGGCCTCTGGGGCCAACGTCCTGACTTTC; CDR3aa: CASSLGASGANVLTF
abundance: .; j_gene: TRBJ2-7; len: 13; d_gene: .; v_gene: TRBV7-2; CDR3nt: TGTGCCACCCGGAGGACAGTTTCCTACGAGCAGTACTTC; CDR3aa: CATRRTVSYEQYF
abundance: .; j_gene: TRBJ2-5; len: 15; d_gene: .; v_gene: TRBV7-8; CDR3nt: TGTGCCAGCAGCGGAGCCAGAAGTGTTGTGGAGACCCAGTACTTC; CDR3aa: CASSGARSVVETQYF
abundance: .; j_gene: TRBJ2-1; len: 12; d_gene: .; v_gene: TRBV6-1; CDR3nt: TGTGCCAGCAGTCCTTCGCGGAATGAGCAGTTCTTC; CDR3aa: CASSPSRNEQFF
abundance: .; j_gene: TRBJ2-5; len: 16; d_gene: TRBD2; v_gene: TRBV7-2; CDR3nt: TGTGCCAGCAGCTTAGGCGGGGGGGCCGGTATGGAGACCCAGTACTTC; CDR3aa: CASSLGGGAGMETQYF
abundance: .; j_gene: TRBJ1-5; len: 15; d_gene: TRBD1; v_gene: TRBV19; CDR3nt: TGTGCCAGTAATAAGGACAGGGGGCTTGGACAGCCCCAGCATTTT; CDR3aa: CASNKDRGLGQPQHF
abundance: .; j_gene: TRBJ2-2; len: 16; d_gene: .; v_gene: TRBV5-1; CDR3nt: TGCGCCAGCAGCTTGGCAAGGACAGGAGGGGCCGGGGAGCTGTTTTTT; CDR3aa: CASSLARTGGAGELFF
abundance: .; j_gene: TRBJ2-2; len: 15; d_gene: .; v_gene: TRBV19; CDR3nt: TGTGCCAGTAGTATAGTAGCGGTGAACACCGGGGAGCTGTTTTTT; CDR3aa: CASSIVAVNTGELFF
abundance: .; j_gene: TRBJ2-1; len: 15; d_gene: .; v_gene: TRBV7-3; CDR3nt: TGTGCCAGCAGTTACGACCGGGGCTCCTACAATGAGCAGTTCTTC; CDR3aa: CASSYDRGSYNEQFF
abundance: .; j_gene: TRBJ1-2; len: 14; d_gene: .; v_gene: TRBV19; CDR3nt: TGTGCCAGGCCGAGCCCAAGGACAGCCTATGGCTACACCTTC; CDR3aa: CARPSPRTAYGYTF
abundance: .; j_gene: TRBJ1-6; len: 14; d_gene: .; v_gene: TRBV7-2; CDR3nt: TGTGCCAGCAGCCAGACAGGAGGCGGTTCACCCCTCCACTTT; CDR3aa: CASSQTGGGSPLHF
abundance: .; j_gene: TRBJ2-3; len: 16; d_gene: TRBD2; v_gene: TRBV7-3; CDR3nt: TGTGCCAGCAGCTCCCCTAGCGGGGGGCGGGAAGATACGCAGTATTTT; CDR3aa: CASSSPSGGREDTQYF
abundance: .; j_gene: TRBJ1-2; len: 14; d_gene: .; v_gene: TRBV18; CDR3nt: TGTGCCAGCTCACCAGGGGGCATCGGCTATGGCTACACCTTC; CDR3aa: CASSPGGIGYGYTF
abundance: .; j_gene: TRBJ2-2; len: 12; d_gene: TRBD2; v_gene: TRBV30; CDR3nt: TGTGCCTGGAGCCCACTAGCGCGAGAGCTGTTTTTT; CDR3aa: CAWSPLARELFF
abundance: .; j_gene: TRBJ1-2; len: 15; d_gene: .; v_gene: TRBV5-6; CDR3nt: TGTGCCAGCAGCTTGGCCGGGGGGGGGTCGGGAGGCTACACCTTC; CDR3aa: CASSLAGGGSGGYTF
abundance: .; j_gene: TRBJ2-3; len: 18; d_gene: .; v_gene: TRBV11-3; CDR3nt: TGTGCCAGCAGCTTCTCCCCCTTCGGAAGCGCAGACACAGATACGCAGTATTTT; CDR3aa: CASSFSPFGSADTDTQYF
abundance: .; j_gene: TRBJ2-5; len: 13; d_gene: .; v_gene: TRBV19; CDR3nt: TGTGCCAGTATGGCTTTTAACCAAGAGACCCAGTACTTC; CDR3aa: CASMAFNQETQYF
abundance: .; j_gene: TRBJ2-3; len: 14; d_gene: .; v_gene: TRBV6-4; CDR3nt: TGTGCCAGCAGTGACCAGACTCGTTCCGATACGCAGTATTTT; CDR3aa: CASSDQTRSDTQYF
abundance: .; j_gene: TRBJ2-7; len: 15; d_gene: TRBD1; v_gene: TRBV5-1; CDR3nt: TGCGCCAGCAGCTGGACCACGGGACAGGGCTACGAGCAGTACTTC; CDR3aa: CASSWTTGQGYEQYF
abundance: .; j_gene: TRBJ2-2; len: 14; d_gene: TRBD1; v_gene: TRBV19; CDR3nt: TGTGCCACCTCCGGGACAGGGTTTATCGGGGAGCTGTTTTTT; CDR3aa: CATSGTGFIGELFF
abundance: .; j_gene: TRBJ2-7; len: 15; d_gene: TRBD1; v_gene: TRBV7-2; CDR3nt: TGTGCCAGCAGCTTACTTGGACAGGCCCTCTACGAGCAGTACTTC; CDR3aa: CASSLLGQALYEQYF
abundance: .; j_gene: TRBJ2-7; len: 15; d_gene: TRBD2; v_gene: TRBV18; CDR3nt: TGTGCCAGCTCACCTTCGGCGGGGGGATCCTACGAGCAGTACTTC; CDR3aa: CASSPSAGGSYEQYF
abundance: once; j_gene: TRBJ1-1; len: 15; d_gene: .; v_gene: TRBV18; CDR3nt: TGTGCCAGCTCACCAAGGGGTAGGGGAATAACTGAAGCTTTCTTT; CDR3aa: CASSPRGRGITEAFF
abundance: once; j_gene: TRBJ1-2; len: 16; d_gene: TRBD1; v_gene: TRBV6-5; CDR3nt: TGTGCCAGCAGTTACTCGAGGGACACAGGGGTAGGAGGCTACACCTTC; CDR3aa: CASSYSRDTGVGGYTF
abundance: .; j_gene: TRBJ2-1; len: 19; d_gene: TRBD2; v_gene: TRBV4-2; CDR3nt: TGTGCCAGCAGCCCCCTAGGAGCGGGGGGGCCAAATTCGAACAATGAGCAGTTCTTC; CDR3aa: CASSPLGAGGPNSNNEQFF
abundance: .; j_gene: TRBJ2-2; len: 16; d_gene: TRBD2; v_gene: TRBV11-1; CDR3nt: TGTGCCAGCAGCCCTTATGGGGGGGAAATTACCGGGGAGCTGTTTTTT; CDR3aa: CASSPYGGEITGELFF
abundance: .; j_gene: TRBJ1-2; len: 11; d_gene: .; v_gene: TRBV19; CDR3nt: TGTGCCAGTAGTCAGGACTATGGCTACACCTTC; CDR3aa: CASSQDYGYTF
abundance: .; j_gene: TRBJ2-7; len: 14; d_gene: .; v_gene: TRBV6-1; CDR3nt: TGTGCCAGCAGTGAACGACAGCGAAACTACGAGCAGTACTTC; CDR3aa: CASSERQRNYEQYF
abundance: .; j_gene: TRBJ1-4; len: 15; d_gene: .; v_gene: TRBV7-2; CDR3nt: TGTGCCAGCAGCTTAGTGACAGGCTGGAATGAAAAACTGTTTTTT; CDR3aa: CASSLVTGWNEKLFF
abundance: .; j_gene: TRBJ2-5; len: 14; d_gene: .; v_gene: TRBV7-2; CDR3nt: TGTGCCAGCAGCTCCCGGGCCCGGGGAGAGACCCAGTACTTC; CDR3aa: CASSSRARGETQYF
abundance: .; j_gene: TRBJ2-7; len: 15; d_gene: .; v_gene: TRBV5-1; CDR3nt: TGCGCCAGCAGCTTGTCGGGTAGTCTCTCCTACGAGCAGTACTTC; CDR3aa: CASSLSGSLSYEQYF
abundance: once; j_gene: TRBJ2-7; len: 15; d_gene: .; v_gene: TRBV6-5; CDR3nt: TGTGCCAGCAGTTACGCTCTGGGGGACACCTACGAGCAGTACTTC; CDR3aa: CASSYALGDTYEQYF
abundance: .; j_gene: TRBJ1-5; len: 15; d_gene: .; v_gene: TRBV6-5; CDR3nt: TGTGCCAGCAGTCCCCTCGCGGGGGCATTGAGTCCCCAGCATTTT; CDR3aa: CASSPLAGALSPQHF
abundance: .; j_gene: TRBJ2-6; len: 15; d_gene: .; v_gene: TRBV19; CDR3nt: TGTGCCAGTAGTATCATTAGCTCTGGGGCCAACGTCCTGACTTTC; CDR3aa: CASSIISSGANVLTF
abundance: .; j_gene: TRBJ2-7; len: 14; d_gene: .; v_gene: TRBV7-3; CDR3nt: TGTGCCAGCAGCTTATCGGGGGGCCTCTCCGAGCAGTACTTC; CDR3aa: CASSLSGGLSEQYF
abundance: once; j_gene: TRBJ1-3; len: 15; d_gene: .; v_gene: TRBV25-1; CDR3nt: TGTGCCAGCAGTGCTTCGGACAAGGCAGGAAACACCATATATTTT; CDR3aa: CASSASDKAGNTIYF
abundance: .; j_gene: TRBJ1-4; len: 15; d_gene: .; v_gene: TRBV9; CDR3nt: TGTGCCAGCAGCCCCCAGCCGAGAGGAAGAGAAAAACTGTTTTTT; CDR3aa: CASSPQPRGREKLFF
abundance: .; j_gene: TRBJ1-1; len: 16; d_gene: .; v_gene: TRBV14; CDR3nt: TGTGCCAGCAGCCAACCCTACCTGACAGCCTATACTGAAGCTTTCTTT; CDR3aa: CASSQPYLTAYTEAFF
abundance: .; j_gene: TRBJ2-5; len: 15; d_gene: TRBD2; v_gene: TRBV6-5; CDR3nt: TGTGCCAGCAGTTCATACGGACTAGCGGGGGAGACCCAGTACTTC; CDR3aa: CASSSYGLAGETQYF
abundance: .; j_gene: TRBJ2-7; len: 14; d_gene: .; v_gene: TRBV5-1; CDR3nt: TGCGCCAGCAGCCCCCAAGGGGAACAGAACGAGCAGTACTTC; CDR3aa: CASSPQGEQNEQYF
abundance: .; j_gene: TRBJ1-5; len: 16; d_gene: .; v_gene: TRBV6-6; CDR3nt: TGTGCCAGCAGTCATATGCCTGGGACACCTAATCAGCCCCAGCATTTT; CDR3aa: CASSHMPGTPNQPQHF
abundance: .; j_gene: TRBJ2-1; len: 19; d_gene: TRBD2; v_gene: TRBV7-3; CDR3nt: TGTGCCAGCAGCTTAAAACCTAGCGGGACAGTTCAAGCCTACAATGAGCAGTTCTTC; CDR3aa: CASSLKPSGTVQAYNEQFF
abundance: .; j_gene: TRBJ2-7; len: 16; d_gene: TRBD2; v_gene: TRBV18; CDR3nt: TGTGCCAGCTCACCAGGGATCCCAGCGGGGGGCAACGAGCAGTACTTC; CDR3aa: CASSPGIPAGGNEQYF
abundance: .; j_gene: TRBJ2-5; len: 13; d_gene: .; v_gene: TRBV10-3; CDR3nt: TGTGCCACCTCCGGGACAAATCAAGAGACCCAGTACTTC; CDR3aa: CATSGTNQETQYF
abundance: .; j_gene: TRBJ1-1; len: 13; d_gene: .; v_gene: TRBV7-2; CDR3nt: TGTGCCAGCAGCACCGACGGGGGGCCTGAAGCTTTCTTT; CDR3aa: CASSTDGGPEAFF
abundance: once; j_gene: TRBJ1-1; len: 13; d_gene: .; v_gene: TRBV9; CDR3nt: TGTGCCAGCAGCGTTTTAGGGGGAATTGAAGCTTTCTTT; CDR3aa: CASSVLGGIEAFF
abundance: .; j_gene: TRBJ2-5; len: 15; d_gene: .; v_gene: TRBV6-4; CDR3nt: TGTGCCAGCAGTGAGGTGGGGGGTATCCAAGAGACCCAGTACTTC; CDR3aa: CASSEVGGIQETQYF